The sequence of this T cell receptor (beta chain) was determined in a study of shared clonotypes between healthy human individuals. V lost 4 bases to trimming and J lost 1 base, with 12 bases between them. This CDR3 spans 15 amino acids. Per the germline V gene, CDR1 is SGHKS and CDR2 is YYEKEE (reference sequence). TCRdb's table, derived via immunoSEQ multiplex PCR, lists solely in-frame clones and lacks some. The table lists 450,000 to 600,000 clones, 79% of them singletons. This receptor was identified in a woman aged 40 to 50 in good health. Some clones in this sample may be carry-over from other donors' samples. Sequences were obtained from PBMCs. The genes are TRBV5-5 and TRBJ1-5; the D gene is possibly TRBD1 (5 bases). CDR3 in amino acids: CASSQNRLSNQPQHF. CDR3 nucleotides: TGTGCCAGCAGCCAGAACAGGTTAAGCAATCAGCCCCAGCATTTT.